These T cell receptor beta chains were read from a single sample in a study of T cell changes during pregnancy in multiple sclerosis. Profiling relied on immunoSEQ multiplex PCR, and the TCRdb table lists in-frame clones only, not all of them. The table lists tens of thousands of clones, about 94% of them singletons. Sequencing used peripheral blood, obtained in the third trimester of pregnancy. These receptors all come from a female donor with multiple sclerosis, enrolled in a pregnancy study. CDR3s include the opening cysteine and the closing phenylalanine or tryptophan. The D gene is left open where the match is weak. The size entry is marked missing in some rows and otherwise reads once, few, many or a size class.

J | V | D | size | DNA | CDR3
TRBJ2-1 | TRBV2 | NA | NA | TGTGCCAGCAGTGCGGTTAATGAGCAGTTCTTC | CASSAVNEQFF
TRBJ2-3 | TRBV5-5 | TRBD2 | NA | TGTGCCAGCAGCTTGGAGCCGGGAACTAGCGGGGCCTCAGATACGCAGTATTTT | CASSLEPGTSGASDTQYF
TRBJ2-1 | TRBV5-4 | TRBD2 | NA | TGTGCCAGCAGCTTGAAACTAGCGGGAGGGAATGAGCAGTTCTTC | CASSLKLAGGNEQFF
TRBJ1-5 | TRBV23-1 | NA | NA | TGCGCCAGCAGTCGTACAGGCGAAAATCAGCCCCAGCATTTT | CASSRTGENQPQHF
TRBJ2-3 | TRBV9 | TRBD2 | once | TGTGCCAGCAGCCCTAGCGGGGGCCCCACAGATACGCAGTATTTT | CASSPSGGPTDTQYF
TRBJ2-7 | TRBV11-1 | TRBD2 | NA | TGTGCCAGCAGCTTAGGGGCTGGGAGGGTCCACGAGCAGTACTTC | CASSLGAGRVHEQYF
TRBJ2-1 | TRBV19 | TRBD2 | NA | TGTGCCAGTAGTAGGTTCACGGGGGGAGGTGAGCAGTTCTTC | CASSRFTGGGEQFF
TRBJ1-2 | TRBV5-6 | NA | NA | TGTGCCAGCAGCTTGCTGACAGCCCTCTTGGGGTATGGCTACACCTTC | CASSLLTALLGYGYTF
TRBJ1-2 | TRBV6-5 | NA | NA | TGTGCCAGCGCCTCGTCAGGCTTGGTGAATTATGGCTACACCTTC | CASASSGLVNYGYTF
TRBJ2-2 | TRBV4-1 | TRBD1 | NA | TGCGCCAGCAGCCAAGAAACAGGGGCGAACACCGGGGAGCTGTTTTTT | CASSQETGANTGELFF
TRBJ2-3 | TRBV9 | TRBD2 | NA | TGTGCCAGCAGCATTAGCGGGACTAGCGGGGGAGGCACAGATACGCAGTATTTT | CASSISGTSGGGTDTQYF
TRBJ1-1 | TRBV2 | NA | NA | TGTGCCAGCAGTGGAGACAGGAGAGACACTGAAGCTTTCTTT | CASSGDRRDTEAFF
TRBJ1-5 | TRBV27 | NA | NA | TGTGCCAGCAGTCTCAGGGATAGCAATCAGCCCCAGCATTTT | CASSLRDSNQPQHF
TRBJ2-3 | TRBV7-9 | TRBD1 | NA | TGTGCCAGCAGCTTTGGACAGGGATCCACAGATACGCAGTATTTT | CASSFGQGSTDTQYF
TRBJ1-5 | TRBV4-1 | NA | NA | TGCGCCAGCAGCCAGTTACTTATTGGGCCCCAGCATTTT | CASSQLLIGPQHF
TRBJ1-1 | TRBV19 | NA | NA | TGTGCCAGTAGGCTGGGGGGGGTGAACACTGAAGCTTTCTTT | CASRLGGVNTEAFF
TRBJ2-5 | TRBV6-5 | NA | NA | TGTGCCAGCAGTTACTTTACAGGGATGGCAGAGACCCAGTACTTC | CASSYFTGMAETQYF
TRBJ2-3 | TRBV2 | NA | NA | TGTGCCAGCATGGAGGGGCCCACAGATACGCAGTATTTT | CASMEGPTDTQYF
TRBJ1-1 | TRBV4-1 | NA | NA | TGCGCCAGCAGCCAAGACCCTGGGGAGGGCACTGAAGCTTTCTTT | CASSQDPGEGTEAFF
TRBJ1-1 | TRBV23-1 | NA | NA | TGCGCCAGCAGTCAATCGGGCGCCAGTAACTTGAACACTGAAGCTTTCTTT | CASSQSGASNLNTEAFF
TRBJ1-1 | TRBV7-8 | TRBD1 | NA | TGTGCCAGCAGCCCGGACAGGGGCGGTGAAGCTTTCTTT | CASSPDRGGEAFF
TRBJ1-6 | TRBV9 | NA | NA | TGTGCCAGCAGCGTATTCGCAGGGGAGAACCCTTCACCCCTCCACTTT | CASSVFAGENPSPLHF
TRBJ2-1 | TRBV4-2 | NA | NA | TGTGCCAGCAGCCAAGGTACCCTACTCGACAATGAGCAGTTCTTC | CASSQGTLLDNEQFF
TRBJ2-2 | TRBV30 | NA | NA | TGTGCCTGGAGTGATGAAGGGGCAGGGAAGGCCGGGGAGCTGTTTTTT | CAWSDEGAGKAGELFF
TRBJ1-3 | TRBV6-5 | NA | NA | TGTGCCAGCAGTTACTCGGGGCAGACCTCTGGAAACACCATATATTTT | CASSYSGQTSGNTIYF
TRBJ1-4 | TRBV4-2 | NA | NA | TGTGCCAGCAGTCTCAAGATCGACAGAGGAACTAATGAAAAACTGTTTTTT | CASSLKIDRGTNEKLFF
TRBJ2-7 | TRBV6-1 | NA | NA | TGTGCCAGCAGTGCAACTTCTGGGCCCCTCTCTTCCTACGAGCAGTACTTC | CASSATSGPLSSYEQYF
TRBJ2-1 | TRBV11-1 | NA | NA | TGTGCCAGCAGCTCAGAACCCTCCCAGACAGGTTCGGCCTACAATGAGCAGTTCTTC | CASSSEPSQTGSAYNEQFF
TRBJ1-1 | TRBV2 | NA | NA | TGTGCCAGCAGTAGAAGGGGGAACGCTGAAGCTTTCTTT | CASSRRGNAEAFF
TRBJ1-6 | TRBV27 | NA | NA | TGTGCCAGCAGTGGGGAACCAACAGGCTCGAATTCACCCCTCCACTTT | CASSGEPTGSNSPLHF